These 16 T cell receptor beta chains were sequenced from one sample in a study of blood T cells in healthy people across ages. The authors ran a second PCR of about 6 to 11 cycles using a sample-barcoded 5' primer and a J-beta primer mix. TCRdb re-called the 5' RACE reads through MiXCR, storing one row per CDR3 protein. This sample has about 780,000 distinct CDR3 sequences, with around 50% found just once. Source material: blood. The receptors here all came from a man at least 80 years old in good health.

As DNA, the CDR3 is TGTGCCAGCAGCTTAGATGCAGCTAGCGGCAATGAGCAGTTCTTC. Translating gives CASSLDAASGNEQFF. The chain joins TRBV11-3 to TRBJ2-1, with 7 nucleotides matching TRBD2. CDR3 size: 15 residues. The V gene end was trimmed by 0 bases and the J gene end by 6 bases; junction bases not matched to a gene: 5. Germline loops: CDR1 SGHNT, CDR2 YENEEA.

The rearrangement links TRBV28 to TRBJ1-4, with D perhaps matching TRBD1 (5 bases). The CDR3 sequence is 15 residues long. Per germline, CDR1 MDHEN and CDR2 SYDVKM. Deletions cut 6 bases from V and 4 bases from J, with 15 bases between. CDR3 coding DNA: TGTGCCAGCAGCTTGCAGGGTTTTAGTAATGAAAAACTGTTTTTT. Translating it yields CASSLQGFSNEKLFF.

CDR3 loop: CASSTDLNTGELFF. CDR3 in DNA: TGCGCCAGCAGCACGGACTTGAACACCGGGGAGCTGTTTTTT. The chain carries TRBV5-1 and TRBJ2-2; perhaps TRBD2 as D (5 bases). This CDR3 spans 14 amino acids. V lost 4 bases and J lost 1, with 8 bases in between. Germline CDR1 is SGHRS and CDR2 is YFSETQ. Full variable domain (outside the CDR3, taken from reference TRBV5-1 and TRBJ2-2): KAGVTQTPRYLIKTRGQQVTLSCSPISGHRSVSWYQQTPGQGLQFLFEYFSETQRNKGNFPGRFSGRQFSNSRSEMNVSTLELGDSALYLCASSTDLNTGELFFGEGSRLTVL.

This chain connects TRBV10-3 to TRBJ2-5; TRBD1 aligns across 9 bases. The CDR3 has 15 residues. The germline CDR1 and CDR2 sequences are ENHRY and SYGVKD. J was trimmed by 0 bases and V by 6 bases; bases with no gene match: 5. In nucleotides, the CDR3 is TGTGCCATCAGCCAAGGGACAGGGTACCAAGAGACCCAGTACTTC. Encoded protein: CAISQGTGYQETQYF.

The chain joins TRBV15 to TRBJ1-4; D call uncertain. The length of the CDR3 is 12 residues. Trimming removed 0 bases from V and 5 bases from J, with 1 base in between. The germline V gene has CDR1 LNHNV and CDR2 YYDKDF (reference sequence). The CDR3 DNA reads TGTGCCACCAGCAGAGAAAATGAAAAACTGTTTTTT. It is translated as CATSRENEKLFF. Combining the CDR3 with reference TRBV15 and TRBJ1-4 gives the whole variable domain DAMVIQNPRYQVTQFGKPVTLSCSQTLNHNVMYWYQQKSSQAPKLLFHYYDKDFNNEADTPDNFQSRRPNTSFCFLDIRSPGLGDTAMYLCATSRENEKLFFGSGTQLSVL.

A few counts support this clonotype. This chain connects TRBV7-2 to TRBJ2-4, with 9 bases matching TRBD1. The DNA matches TRBJ2-7 better at its end, which makes the J call doubtful. The CDR3 covers 15 residues. Looked up from germline, CDR1 is SGHTA and CDR2 is FQGNSA. CDR3 DNA: TGTGCCAGCAGCACCCGGGACAGGGAATGGAGCGAGCAGTACTTC. Encoded protein: CASSTRDREWSEQYF.

The chain carries TRBV7-2 and TRBJ2-1; 8 nucleotides align to TRBD2. The germline V gene encodes CDR1 SGHTA and CDR2 FQGNSA. The J segment lost 8 bases and the V segment lost 1 base, leaving 13 bases of the junction unmatched. The length of the CDR3 is 17 residues. The chain's CDR3 is CASSLGGGGRTIYEQFF. Here the CDR3 DNA reads TGTGCCAGCAGCTTAGGCGGTGGCGGGAGGACCATCTATGAGCAGTTCTTC.

This chain uses TRBV7-9 with TRBJ2-3; 7 bases map to TRBD1. Germline-derived CDR1 and CDR2 are SEHNR and FQNEAQ (reference sequence). Trimming at V came to 2 bases and at J to 4 bases, leaving 6 bases not matched to a gene. The CDR3 loop spans 15 amino acids. The CDR3 reads CASSLSRGIADTQYF. The CDR3 nucleotides are TGTGCCAGCAGCTTATCCAGGGGGATCGCAGATACGCAGTATTTT.

The V call is TRBV11-1, the J call TRBJ2-1, with 7 bases identical to TRBD1. V lost 7 bases, J lost 0 bases, and 9 bases stayed unmatched. This CDR3 has 16 residues. The germline CDR1 and CDR2 sequences are SGHAT and FQDESV (reference sequence). CDR3 coding DNA: TGTGCCAGCACCCCCGGGGACAGTAGCTCCTACAATGAGCAGTTCTTC. It yields the protein CASTPGDSSSYNEQFF.

This sequence joins TRBV20-1 and TRBJ2-7; the D call may be TRBD1 or TRBD2 (5 bases each). The ends were cut back, 6 bases at V and 3 bases at J, with 12 bases in the middle. The CDR3 length is 12 residues. Germline CDR1 DFQATT, CDR2 SNEGSKA (reference sequence). This chain's CDR3 is CSAAGTNYEQYF. The CDR3 DNA is TGCAGTGCCGCCGGGACCAACTACGAGCAGTACTTC.

The chain carries TRBV4-3 and TRBJ1-5, with D perhaps matching TRBD1 (5 bases). The CDR3 is 15 residues long. V lost 0 bases and J lost 7, with 13 bases in between. CDR1 and CDR2 from the germline V gene are LGHNA and YSLEER. The CDR3 coding sequence is TGCGCCAGCAGCCAAGATCGAGGGGAGGAACAGCCCCAGCATTTT. It translates to CASSQDRGEEQPQHF.

About this clonotype itself: Just one base apart from a much larger clone, this may be a read error. The V gene is TRBV29-1, the J gene TRBJ2-1, with D tentatively TRBD1 (6 bases). The V end was cut by 4 bases, the J end by 8 bases, with 18 bases between. The CDR3 is 14 amino acids. Germline V gene data show CDR1 as SQVTM and CDR2 as ANQGSEA. CDR3 region: CSVGGRQEVDEQFF. DNA of the CDR3: TGCAGCGTTGGGGGGCGGCAAGAGGTCGATGAGCAGTTCTTC.

V usage is TRBV19 and J usage is TRBJ2-2; D assignment may be TRBD1 or TRBD2 (5 bases each). CDR3 length: 15 amino acids. Deletions cut 3 bases from V and 7 bases from J, with 15 bases between. The germline V gene has CDR1 LNHDA and CDR2 SQIVND (reference sequence). The CDR3, as DNA: TGTGCCAGTAGTATTGTCCGGAGTGGGGGCGGGGAGCTGTTTTTT. Residues: CASSIVRSGGGELFF.

This clonotype has just a few counts. The chain uses TRBV12-3 or TRBV12-4 and TRBJ2-1; D gene unclear. Trimming removed 1 base from V and 3 bases from J, with 7 bases in between. The length of the CDR3 is 14 residues. The CDR3 protein is CASSLGARYNEQFF. The CDR3 DNA sequence: TGTGCCAGCAGTTTAGGAGCGCGCTACAATGAGCAGTTCTTC.

Details on this clonotype: This may arise from a read error, as a much more abundant clone is one base away. The chain uses TRBV7-2 and TRBJ1-5; TRBD1 is a possible D gene (6 bases). CDR1 is SGHTA, CDR2 FQGNSA, per germline. This CDR3 has 15 amino acids. CDR3 nucleotide sequence: TGTGCCAGCAGCTTAGACGGGGGCGCCAATCAGTCCCAGCATTTT. The encoded protein is CASSLDGGANQSQHF.

The chain couples TRBV5-1 to TRBJ1-5; D is ambiguous. V lost 5 bases, J lost 1 base, and 13 bases lay in between. The CDR3 loop spans 15 amino acids. In germline, CDR1 is SGHRS, CDR2 YFSETQ. CDR3 amino acids: CASRWTGESNQPQHF. The CDR3 DNA is TGCGCCAGCAGATGGACGGGAGAAAGCAATCAGCCCCAGCATTTT. The whole variable domain, remainder taken from reference TRBV5-1 and TRBJ1-5, is KAGVTQTPRYLIKTRGQQVTLSCSPISGHRSVSWYQQTPGQGLQFLFEYFSETQRNKGNFPGRFSGRQFSNSRSEMNVSTLELGDSALYLCASRWTGESNQPQHFGDGTRLSIL.